Only one count was recorded for the clone carrying this T cell receptor beta chain. CDR1 SEHNR and CDR2 FQNEAQ come from the germline V gene (reference sequence). The CDR3 totals 16 residues. Trimming pared 1 base from V and 5 bases from J, leaving 14 bases between. The data stem from a study of cytomegalovirus exposure and HLA in healthy donors. Profiled with immunoSEQ multiplex PCR; TCRdb holds only in-frame clones, not every one. The sample consists of roughly 67,000 clones, 90% to 95% of them appearing once. The receptor's source is a man in his late teens or twenties in good health and CMV-seronegative. Material for sequencing was PBMCs. The V gene is TRBV7-9, the J gene TRBJ2-2; D is perhaps TRBD2 (5 bases). CDR3 loop: CASSLDGPGITGELFF. The CDR3 bases are TGTGCCAGCAGCTTAGATGGCCCGGGGATTACCGGGGAGCTGTTTTTT. The variable domain in full, completed from reference TRBV7-9 and TRBJ2-2, reads DTGVSQNPRHKITKRGQNVTFRCDPISEHNRLYWYRQTLGQGPEFLTYFQNEAQLEKSRLLSDRFSAERPKGSFSTLEIQRTEQGDSAMYLCASSLDGPGITGELFFGEGSRLTVL.